This T cell receptor (beta chain) was recovered during a study of blood T cell repertoires in COVID-19. Everyone who took part was 18 to 89 years old, and they came from about two dozen US areas. Cohorts were based on clinical histories the participants reported. This clone came up a few times. Sequencing used immunoSEQ multiplex PCR; TCRdb keeps in-frame clones, though not all of them. The sample records 150,000 to 200,000 clones, roughly 80% being singletons. The sequence derives from a woman aged 55-75 years who had recovered from COVID-19. The source material was PBMCs or T cells enriched from blood (not recorded which).

CDR3 sequence (DNA): TGTGCCAGCAGCTTAACGACAGGGGGCCTATCACCCCTCCACTTT. Protein sequence: CASSLTTGGLSPLHF. The chain carries TRBV7-9 and TRBJ1-6; 10 positions match TRBD1. J lost 10 bases, V lost 2 bases, and 5 bases had no gene match. The germline gives CDR1 SEHNR, CDR2 FQNEAQ (reference sequence). This CDR3 is built from 15 residues.